This is a list of T cell receptor beta chains from one sample in a study of T cells in Graves' hyperthyroidism and ophthalmopathy. TCRdb recomputed calls from the multiplex PCR reads with MiXCR, one row per CDR3 protein. The top ten hold approximately 13% of the sample, which has around 56,000 distinct CDR3 sequences, around 50% seen once. Source material: blood. Receptor source: a woman aged 25 to 39 with Graves' ophthalmopathy. Both conserved end residues are part of each CDR3. A D gene is named only where the DNA matches it firmly. Clone size is stated in some rows and not others, as once, few, many or a class when expanded.

DNA,CDR3,D,size,V,J
TGTGCCTCCCACGGCAGTTTCACTAGCAATCAGCCCCAGCATTTT,CASHGSFTSNQPQHF,NA,many,TRBV6-1,TRBJ1-5
TGTGCCAGTAGTACAGGGGTAGCCCTCCACTTT,CASSTGVALHF,NA,NA,TRBV19,TRBJ1-6
TGCGCCAGCAGTGATTGGACTAAGAACACCGGGGAGCTGTTTTTT,CASSDWTKNTGELFF,NA,NA,TRBV10-2,TRBJ2-2
TGTGCTAGAGTGGCAAATGAGCAGTTCTTC,CARVANEQFF,NA,NA,TRBV7-7,TRBJ2-1
TGTGCCAGCAGCCTCACTGGGAGACCTTACGAGCAGTACTTC,CASSLTGRPYEQYF,NA,NA,TRBV9,TRBJ2-7
TGTGCCAGACCTGGGGCAGGGCCGCTTTATGGCTACACCTTC,CARPGAGPLYGYTF,NA,NA,TRBV5-8,TRBJ1-2
TGTGCCAGCAGCTCGGCTAGCGGGAGCAACGAGCAGTACTTC,CASSSASGSNEQYF,TRBD2,NA,TRBV5-4,TRBJ2-7
TGTGCCAGCAGCTCTGGTGGAGCGGGAGTATACAATGAGCAGTTCTTC,CASSSGGAGVYNEQFF,TRBD2,many,TRBV13,TRBJ2-1
TGTGCCAGCAGCTTACTACGGACCCGGGAGGAAAACCCTACAGATACGCAGTATTTT,CASSLLRTREENPTDTQYF,TRBD2,NA,TRBV7-3,TRBJ2-3
TGTGCCAGCAGACCTATAGCGGGAGCGTTCACAGATACGCAGTATTTT,CASRPIAGAFTDTQYF,TRBD2,many,TRBV4-2,TRBJ2-3
TGCGCCAGCAGTGAGTCAGGGGGAAGGGGAGCTTTCTTT,CASSESGGRGAFF,NA,many,TRBV10-2,TRBJ1-1
TGTGCCAGCACTCTGGACAGTCGTTCACCCCTCCACTTT,CASTLDSRSPLHF,NA,many,TRBV12-3/TRBV12-4,TRBJ1-6
TGTGCCAGCAGTGAATCGGTTCAGCTAGCGGGACGCGAGCAGTACTTC,CASSESVQLAGREQYF,TRBD2,NA,TRBV25-1,TRBJ2-7
TGCAGTGCTAGAGAAGGGGAGCTGTTTTTT,CSAREGELFF,NA,NA,TRBV20-1,TRBJ2-2
TGCGCCAGCAGCTTATTGGGGGCTCCCAGCTCCTACGAGCAGTACTTC,CASSLLGAPSSYEQYF,NA,many,TRBV5-1,TRBJ2-7
TGTGCCAGCAGTTTCCGGGCCCCGTCCTACAATGAGCAGTTCTTC,CASSFRAPSYNEQFF,NA,NA,TRBV27,TRBJ2-1
TGTGCCAGCAGTCTCCTCGGGGGCACTGAAGCTTTCTTT,CASSLLGGTEAFF,NA,NA,TRBV12-3/TRBV12-4,TRBJ1-1
TGCAGCGTCTCCGGGACCCAGGGCCTTAACACTGAAGCTTTCTTT,CSVSGTQGLNTEAFF,NA,many,TRBV29-1,TRBJ1-1
NA,CASSLGIYGANVLTFGELFF,NA,NA,TRBV11-2,TRBJ2-2
TGCAGTGCTAGGCCCCCGGCGTTCCAAGAGACCCAGTACTTC,CSARPPAFQETQYF,NA,many,TRBV20-1,TRBJ2-5
TGTGCCAGCTCACCAAGCCAGGGTTTCGATACGCAGTATTTT,CASSPSQGFDTQYF,NA,NA,TRBV18,TRBJ2-3
TGTGCCAGCAGTGACTCAGGGGACTCCTACAATGAGCAGTTCTTC,CASSDSGDSYNEQFF,NA,many,TRBV6-4,TRBJ2-1
TGCAGCCAAGTCGGCGGGCCCGGCACCCAGTACTTC,CSQVGGPGTQYF,NA,NA,TRBV29-1,TRBJ2-5
TGCAGTGCTAGCGGGACAGGGGGCACAGATACGCAGTATTTT,CSASGTGGTDTQYF,TRBD1,many,TRBV20-1,TRBJ2-3
TGTGCTAGCAGCTTAGCCCCAATTGATGAGCAGTTCTTC,CASSLAPIDEQFF,NA,many,TRBV7-7,TRBJ2-1
TGTGCCACCAGTGATCGCCGACTAGCGGGACTAGGAGATGAGCAGTTCTTC,CATSDRRLAGLGDEQFF,TRBD2,many,TRBV24-1,TRBJ2-1
TGTGCCAGCAGCTTATCAGCGGGAATGAATGAGCAGTTCTTC,CASSLSAGMNEQFF,TRBD2,many,TRBV11-2,TRBJ2-1
TGTGCCAGCAGTGAACAGGGGGCAGCCTACAATGAGACCCAGTACTTC,CASSEQGAAYNETQYF,TRBD1,NA,TRBV2,TRBJ2-5
TGTGCCAGCAGCTTTCCTGGGGCCAACGTCCTGACTTTC,CASSFPGANVLTF,NA,many,TRBV13,TRBJ2-6
TGTGCCAGCAGCCAGGGACTAGCGGGACCGGAAGAGACCCAGTACTTC,CASSQGLAGPEETQYF,TRBD2,NA,TRBV7-9,TRBJ2-5
TGTGCCAGCAGCGTGGACGGGAGGGTCTACGATGAGCAGTTCTTC,CASSVDGRVYDEQFF,TRBD2,once,TRBV9,TRBJ2-1
TGCGCCAGCAGCCAAGTCTCCGGGAAAACCTACGAGCAGTGCTTC,CASSQVSGKTYEQCF,NA,NA,TRBV4-3,TRBJ2-7
TGTGCCACCAGTGAACGGACAGGGTCCACTGGCTACACCTTC,CATSERTGSTGYTF,TRBD1,NA,TRBV24-1,TRBJ1-2
TGCGGTGTTCCTTCCCTTTGGGACACCGGGGAGCTGTTTTTT,CGVPSLWDTGELFF,NA,NA,TRBV20-1,TRBJ2-2
TGTGCCAGCAGCCCCCGAGGGGCCGGGAACACTGAAGCTTTCTTT,CASSPRGAGNTEAFF,NA,NA,TRBV28,TRBJ1-1
TGTGCCAGCAGCCATAGCTCCTCACCCCTCCACTTT,CASSHSSSPLHF,NA,many,TRBV3-1,TRBJ1-6
TGTGCCAGCAGCACTGGGACTAGCGGGAGATCAAGAGAGCAGTTCTTC,CASSTGTSGRSREQFF,TRBD2,NA,TRBV7-9,TRBJ2-1
TGTGCCGGCAGCTTACCCCAGGGATTCGGCACTGAAGCTTTCTTT,CAGSLPQGFGTEAFF,NA,many,TRBV7-2,TRBJ1-1
TGCAGTGCTAGAGATTCGGCGGGAGTCGGCACAGATACGCAGTATTTT,CSARDSAGVGTDTQYF,TRBD2,many,TRBV20-1,TRBJ2-3
TGTGCCAGCAGTTGGACAGGGTCGGGCAGGGGGAACACTGAAGCTTTCTTT,CASSWTGSGRGNTEAFF,TRBD1,NA,TRBV2,TRBJ1-1
TGTGCCAGCAGTTTTAGGGCCCCCTATGGCTACACCTTC,CASSFRAPYGYTF,NA,many,TRBV12-3/TRBV12-4,TRBJ1-2
TGCGCCAGCAGCTTGGATGGGGCGGGAGGTGGGCATGAGCAGTTCTTC,CASSLDGAGGGHEQFF,TRBD2,many,TRBV5-1,TRBJ2-1
TGTGCCAGCAGTCTACGGCCAGCGGGGGTTACCTACGAGCAGTACTTC,CASSLRPAGVTYEQYF,TRBD2,NA,TRBV7-3,TRBJ2-7
TGTGCCAGCACCGAAACTCCGGACGGTTACAATGAGCAGTTCTTC,CASTETPDGYNEQFF,NA,many,TRBV27,TRBJ2-1
TGCAGTGCTAGACGGTTAGCGGGAGGGCTAAATGAGCAGTTCTTC,CSARRLAGGLNEQFF,TRBD2,many,TRBV20-1,TRBJ2-1
TGTGCCAGCAGCCCCGTGGAGGACTACGAGCAGTACTTC,CASSPVEDYEQYF,NA,NA,TRBV2,TRBJ2-7
TGTGCCAGCAGTTTGGGGGCTCCAGGCGGAGATACGCAGTATTTT,CASSLGAPGGDTQYF,NA,many,TRBV12-3/TRBV12-4,TRBJ2-3
TGTGCCAGCAGCCAAGAAGGGGCCGGGCCCTACAATGAGCAGTTCTTC,CASSQEGAGPYNEQFF,NA,many,TRBV14,TRBJ2-1
TGTGCTACGGGACTGGCGGGCTCCTACAATGAGCAGTTCTTC,CATGLAGSYNEQFF,NA,NA,TRBV2,TRBJ2-1
TGCACTGCTAGACAGCGATATGGTGAGCAGATCTTC,CTARQRYGEQIF,NA,NA,TRBV20-1,TRBJ2-1
TGCGCCAGCAGTTACGGACAGGGGGCTGTGGCTAGCACAGATACGCAGTATTTT,CASSYGQGAVASTDTQYF,TRBD1,many,TRBV5-1,TRBJ2-3
TGTGCCAGCTTAATCTACAATGAGCAGTTCTTC,CASLIYNEQFF,NA,NA,TRBV2,TRBJ2-1
TGTGCCACCAGCAGAGTGCCCCTAGCGGGGCGACCCTACGAGCAGTACTTC,CATSRVPLAGRPYEQYF,TRBD2,NA,TRBV15,TRBJ2-7
TGTGCCAGCAGCCCGCCGACAGGGAGCTACGAGCAGTACTTC,CASSPPTGSYEQYF,TRBD1,many,TRBV5-4,TRBJ2-7
TGTGCCAGCATAGCCCACGAGCAGTACTTC,CASIAHEQYF,NA,many,TRBV3-1,TRBJ2-7
TGTGCCAGTAGTATAACGGCCGTAGGGGAGGGAACTGAAGCTTTCTTT,CASSITAVGEGTEAFF,NA,many,TRBV19,TRBJ1-1
TGTGCCAGTAGTCGCTTCTCTGGAAACACCATATATTTT,CASSRFSGNTIYF,NA,NA,TRBV19,TRBJ1-3
TGTGCCAGCAGCGTAGGGGTAAGGGCTGCTGGAAACATTCAGTACTTC,CASSVGVRAAGNIQYF,NA,NA,TRBV9,TRBJ2-4